The T cell receptor beta chain described here comes from a study of blood T cell repertoires in COVID-19. Germline CDR1 reads SQVTM; CDR2 reads ANQGSEA. V was trimmed by 3 bases and J by 4 bases, leaving 19 bases between them. The CDR3 spans 16 residues. Method: immunoSEQ multiplex PCR; TCRdb's copy keeps in-frame clones and lacks some. The sample shows about 300,000 clones, over 75% of them seen only once. This clone has just one count. This TCR came from a woman aged 18-29 years who had recovered from COVID-19. Material: PBMCs or T cells enriched from blood (not recorded which). The chain carries TRBV29-1 and TRBJ2-1, with D perhaps matching TRBD2 (6 bases). The CDR3 loop reads CSVEPSALPAYNEQFF. CDR3 DNA: TGCAGCGTTGAGCCTAGCGCACTCCCCGCGTACAATGAGCAGTTCTTC.